A single sample is the source of the 10 T cell receptor beta chains below, sequenced in a study of blood T cell repertoires in COVID-19. Libraries were prepared by immunoSEQ multiplex PCR; TCRdb keeps only in-frame clonotypes and omits some of them. This repertoire shows 60,000 to 80,000 clones, approximately 92% found once; its top ten account for under 20%. Sequenced sample: peripheral blood. The receptors shown here come from an older woman with COVID-19, enrolled during active disease.

This chain connects TRBV12-5 to TRBJ2-1, with a tentative D call TRBD2 (7 bases). The germline CDR1 and CDR2 sequences are LGHNT and FRNRAP. V shed 3 bases and J shed 7 bases, with 22 bases lying between them. The CDR3 is made up of 17 amino acids. The CDR3 DNA follows: TGTGCTAGTGGTTTAATTCGGACTACTAGGGGGGGGAATGAGCAGTTCTTC. It codes for CASGLIRTTRGGNEQFF.

The V gene is TRBV6-6, the J gene TRBJ2-1; possibly TRBD2 for D (5 bases). With 2 bases removed from V and 5 bases from J, the gap between germline ends came to 10 bases. The germline gives CDR1 MNHNY, CDR2 SVGAGI (reference sequence). The CDR3 runs 14 residues. As DNA, the CDR3 is TGTGCCAGCAGTTACGAGGGCCCCAACAATGAGCAGTTCTTC. Protein sequence: CASSYEGPNNEQFF.

V gene TRBV11-2 combines with J gene TRBJ2-7; TRBD2 matches 9 bases. Germline lookup yields CDR1 SGHAT and CDR2 FQNNGV. Trimming removed 3 bases from V and 1 base from J; junction bases left unmatched: 1. The CDR3 has 14 residues. This chain's CDR3 is CASSFGLASYEQYF. CDR3 sequence (DNA): TGTGCCAGCAGCTTCGGACTAGCGTCCTACGAGCAGTACTTC.

The chain couples TRBV10-3 to TRBJ2-1, with D tentatively TRBD1 (5 bases). Trimming took 5 bases from V and 0 from J, leaving 11 bases between them. Germline V gene sequence: CDR1 ENHRY, CDR2 SYGVKD. This CDR3 is 15 amino acids long. The DNA of the CDR3 is TGTGCCATCAGTTCAGGGTTCAACTCCTACAATGAGCAGTTCTTC. Translation gives CAISSGFNSYNEQFF.

This chain links TRBV13 with TRBJ1-5; maybe TRBD1 (6 bases). CDR3 length equals 16 residues. V lost 0 bases and J lost 3, with 12 bases in between. Germline V CDR1 and CDR2: PRHDT, FYEKMQ (reference sequence). This CDR3 reads CASSLGRGSANQPQHF. The CDR3 DNA reads TGTGCCAGCAGCTTAGGGAGGGGGTCAGCCAATCAGCCCCAGCATTTT.

The chain recombines TRBV7-9 with TRBJ1-1; TRBD1 might be the D (5 bases). V shed 1 base and J shed 3 bases, with 12 bases lying between them. CDR1 SEHNR and CDR2 FQNEAQ come from the germline V gene (reference sequence). There are 15 residues in the CDR3. The CDR3 region is CASSLDLQGDTEAFF. The CDR3 coding sequence is TGTGCCAGCAGCTTAGATTTACAAGGGGACACTGAAGCTTTCTTT.

V and J are TRBV19 and TRBJ1-1; TRBD1 agrees at 7 bases. CDR1 LNHDA and CDR2 SQIVND come from the germline V gene (reference sequence). Trimming at V came to 5 bases and at J to 3 bases, leaving 3 bases not matched to a gene. This CDR3 is 13 amino acids long. The CDR3 region is CASSSTGDTEAFF. CDR3 DNA sequence: TGTGCCAGTAGTTCAACAGGGGACACTGAAGCTTTCTTT.

This clone was seen once. This chain uses TRBV27 with TRBJ2-5; no definite D call. Germline V gene data show CDR1 as MNHEY and CDR2 as SMNVEV (reference sequence). The CDR3 runs 12 residues. Trimming removed 1 base from V and 5 bases from J, with 5 bases in between. CDR3 amino acids: CASSLFEETQYF. The CDR3 region has the DNA TGTGCCAGCAGTTTATTTGAGGAGACCCAGTACTTC.

The chain has TRBV9 and TRBJ2-5; 7 bases line up with TRBD1. The CDR3 is 15 amino acids. CDR1 and CDR2 from the germline V gene are SGDLS and YYNGEE. The ends lost 0 bases at V and 4 bases at J; junction bases unmatched: 6. The CDR3 spells CASSVVGQVGETQYF. The CDR3 region has the DNA TGTGCCAGCAGCGTAGTTGGACAGGTTGGAGAGACCCAGTACTTC. The full variable domain, rest sourced from reference TRBV9 and TRBJ2-5, is DSGVTQTPKHLITATGQRVTLRCSPRSGDLSVYWYQQSLDQGLQFLIQYYNGEERAKGNILERFSAQQFPDLHSELNLSSLELGDSALYFCASSVVGQVGETQYFGPGTRLLVL.

This clone appeared once. CDR3 sequence: CASLLRQGLREQYF. The CDR3 DNA sequence: TGTGCCAGCCTTCTTAGACAGGGGCTACGCGAGCAGTACTTC. The chain links TRBV28 to TRBJ2-7, with 8 bases lining up with TRBD1. Germline V CDR1 and CDR2: MDHEN, SYDVKM. The CDR3 sequence is 14 residues long. V shed 8 bases, J shed 6 bases, and the junction held 12 bases outside the gene matches.